This is a list of T cell receptor beta chains from one sample in a study of CD8 T cells in Susac syndrome. Using its own MiXCR run on the immunoSEQ multiplex PCR reads, TCRdb lists one record per CDR3 protein. The data show 120,000 or so distinct CDR3 sequences, about 95% seen once. The source material was CD4+ T cells from PBMCs. The receptors were sampled from a human donor in good health. CDR3s include the opening cysteine and the closing phenylalanine or tryptophan.

CDR3 protein: CASSMDGPPGANVLTF; V gene: TRBV19; J gene: TRBJ2-6
CDR3 protein: CASSQDASGTSYEQYF; V gene: TRBV4-2; J gene: TRBJ2-7
CDR3 protein: CASSLASQGYNSPLHF; V gene: TRBV5-6; J gene: TRBJ1-6
CDR3 protein: CASGQHQETQYF; V gene: TRBV12-3/TRBV12-4; J gene: TRBJ2-5
CDR3 protein: CASSLRSTNTGELFF; V gene: TRBV5-1; J gene: TRBJ2-2
CDR3 protein: CASIGGAALTEAFF; V gene: TRBV6-2/TRBV6-3; J gene: TRBJ1-1
CDR3 protein: CASSGTIAGDYEQYF; V gene: TRBV19; J gene: TRBJ2-7
CDR3 protein: CASSQGSTSSYEQYF; V gene: TRBV5-1; J gene: TRBJ2-7
CDR3 protein: CASSFTSARFTDTQYF; V gene: TRBV5-1; J gene: TRBJ2-3
CDR3 protein: CASSYSGLAGEAPQYF; V gene: TRBV6-2/TRBV6-3; J gene: TRBJ2-5
CDR3 protein: CASSGGDSSEQYF; V gene: TRBV2; J gene: TRBJ2-7
CDR3 protein: CASSGGQTTEAFF; V gene: TRBV9; J gene: TRBJ1-1
CDR3 protein: CASDLESGINEQFF; V gene: TRBV7-9; J gene: TRBJ2-1
CDR3 protein: CASSPPSRGLVTEAFF; V gene: TRBV18; J gene: TRBJ1-1
CDR3 protein: CASSMRQADTQYF; V gene: TRBV9; J gene: TRBJ2-3
CDR3 protein: CASLPWEGPYFHSYEQYF; V gene: TRBV28; J gene: TRBJ2-7
CDR3 protein: CASSLTGGGGSGYTF; V gene: TRBV25-1; J gene: TRBJ1-2
CDR3 protein: CAWSFLGQGALEQYF; V gene: TRBV30; J gene: TRBJ2-7
CDR3 protein: CASSLQGTRWTDTQYF; V gene: TRBV7-3; J gene: TRBJ2-3
CDR3 protein: CASSPEGSGEQYF; V gene: TRBV5-1; J gene: TRBJ2-7
CDR3 protein: CASSLEDASGIPLHPTSSYNEQFF; V gene: TRBV11-2; J gene: TRBJ2-1
CDR3 protein: CASSRGGEAFF; V gene: TRBV6-5; J gene: TRBJ1-1
CDR3 protein: CASSLSDGMDTQYF; V gene: TRBV27; J gene: TRBJ2-3
CDR3 protein: CASSLWDRPGRELFF; V gene: TRBV5-1; J gene: TRBJ2-2
CDR3 protein: CASSLGSEYEQYF; V gene: TRBV5-1; J gene: TRBJ2-7
CDR3 protein: CASSHRGRTRAEQFF; V gene: TRBV28; J gene: TRBJ2-1
CDR3 protein: CASSLQGGTEAFF; V gene: TRBV7-9; J gene: TRBJ1-1
CDR3 protein: CASSSRWTNEQYF; V gene: TRBV7-9; J gene: TRBJ2-7
CDR3 protein: CSVGGRPYEQYF; V gene: TRBV29-1; J gene: TRBJ2-7
CDR3 protein: CSARDRSFGNTIYF; V gene: TRBV20-1; J gene: TRBJ1-3
CDR3 protein: CASRGQGATDTQYF; V gene: TRBV6-6; J gene: TRBJ2-3
CDR3 protein: CSVDSPGGGAQYF; V gene: TRBV29-1; J gene: TRBJ2-5
CDR3 protein: CASSILGANTGELFF; V gene: TRBV19; J gene: TRBJ2-2
CDR3 protein: CASSQDFAGQRELFF; V gene: TRBV3-1; J gene: TRBJ2-2
CDR3 protein: CASSSPGQGTEAFF; V gene: TRBV5-1; J gene: TRBJ1-1
CDR3 protein: CASSLNGALWGYTF; V gene: TRBV27; J gene: TRBJ1-2
CDR3 protein: CASSQDSAFTDTQYF; V gene: TRBV4-1; J gene: TRBJ2-3
CDR3 protein: CSVEGLADTQYF; V gene: TRBV29-1; J gene: TRBJ2-3
CDR3 protein: CASSLGVPFYEQYF; V gene: TRBV7-2; J gene: TRBJ2-7
CDR3 protein: CASSLNAEYGYTF; V gene: TRBV7-9; J gene: TRBJ1-2
CDR3 protein: CSARDVEATNEKLFF; V gene: TRBV20-1; J gene: TRBJ1-4
CDR3 protein: CASSQDGVSRSRYEQYF; V gene: TRBV3-1; J gene: TRBJ2-7
CDR3 protein: CASGVVSGANYEQYF; V gene: TRBV28; J gene: TRBJ2-7
CDR3 protein: CASSSPGGPNEQFF; V gene: TRBV7-9; J gene: TRBJ2-1
CDR3 protein: CASSLQGFGYGYTF; V gene: TRBV5-6; J gene: TRBJ1-2
CDR3 protein: CATSTRQSEQFF; V gene: TRBV15; J gene: TRBJ2-1
CDR3 protein: CASSSQQKGEKLFF; V gene: TRBV18; J gene: TRBJ1-4
CDR3 protein: CASSFGSLTGNTIYF; V gene: TRBV7-9; J gene: TRBJ1-3
CDR3 protein: CASSPGVGTRSSYEQYF; V gene: TRBV18; J gene: TRBJ2-7
CDR3 protein: CASSQEGGGKSPLHF; V gene: TRBV3-1; J gene: TRBJ1-6
CDR3 protein: CASSRNSGTTSYGYTF; V gene: TRBV6-1; J gene: TRBJ1-2
CDR3 protein: CASRAGFPMNTEAFF; V gene: TRBV6-5; J gene: TRBJ1-1
CDR3 protein: CAWSVRRTSGSRETQYF; V gene: TRBV30; J gene: TRBJ2-5
CDR3 protein: CASSPPGGIYNEQFF; V gene: TRBV6-2/TRBV6-3; J gene: TRBJ2-1
CDR3 protein: CASSLWFSGPHLEQYF; V gene: TRBV5-1; J gene: TRBJ2-7
CDR3 protein: CASSRGGEAHEQYF; V gene: TRBV2; J gene: TRBJ2-7